Listed below are T cell receptor beta chains from one sample, sequenced in a study of T cells in Graves' hyperthyroidism and ophthalmopathy. TCRdb reprocessed the multiplex PCR reads with MiXCR, giving one entry per CDR3 protein. The table lists around 420,000 distinct CDR3 sequences, approximately 15% of them singletons. Sequenced: blood. Every receptor here comes from a woman younger than 35 with Graves' hyperthyroidism. Both conserved end residues are part of each CDR3. Each record gives: D gene, CDR3 length, V gene, J gene, clone size, CDR3 DNA, CDR3 protein. D genes are given only for firm matches. A clone size is listed for some rows: how often the clone was seen (once, few, many), or a class if it is expanded.

d_gene: TRBD2; len: 17; v_gene: TRBV20-1; j_gene: TRBJ2-3; abundance: -; CDR3nt: TGCAGTGCTAGAGCTTTGACTAGCGGGAGGGCCCCCGATACGCAGTATTTT; CDR3aa: CSARALTSGRAPDTQYF
d_gene: -; len: 13; v_gene: TRBV5-1; j_gene: TRBJ1-2; abundance: -; CDR3nt: TGCGCCAGCAGCCCCGTGGTGGAGAGTGGCTACACCTTC; CDR3aa: CASSPVVESGYTF
d_gene: -; len: 14; v_gene: TRBV3-1; j_gene: TRBJ1-1; abundance: many; CDR3nt: TGTGCCAGCACGGAAAGTCAGATGAACACTGAAGCTTTCTTT; CDR3aa: CASTESQMNTEAFF
d_gene: -; len: 13; v_gene: TRBV2; j_gene: TRBJ1-2; abundance: many; CDR3nt: TGTGCCAGCACCAAAGAGACACACTATGGCTACACCTTC; CDR3aa: CASTKETHYGYTF
d_gene: -; len: 17; v_gene: TRBV10-2; j_gene: TRBJ1-2; abundance: many; CDR3nt: TGCGCCAGCAGTGAGTCCTTTCTAAACAGCTTCAACTATGGCTACACCTTC; CDR3aa: CASSESFLNSFNYGYTF
d_gene: TRBD2; len: 16; v_gene: TRBV20-1; j_gene: TRBJ2-2; abundance: many; CDR3nt: TGCAGTGCTAGAGATCGTGGCGGGGGTCGGAGCGGGGAGCTGTTTTTT; CDR3aa: CSARDRGGGRSGELFF
d_gene: TRBD2; len: 15; v_gene: TRBV20-1; j_gene: TRBJ2-2; abundance: few; CDR3nt: TGCAGTGCTAGGACTAGCGGGGTGAACACCGGGGAGCTGTTTTTT; CDR3aa: CSARTSGVNTGELFF
d_gene: -; len: 13; v_gene: TRBV12-3/TRBV12-4; j_gene: TRBJ2-7; abundance: -; CDR3nt: TGTGCCAGCAACGCCGGGACGGAGTACGAGCAGTACTTC; CDR3aa: CASNAGTEYEQYF
d_gene: -; len: 11; v_gene: TRBV12-3/TRBV12-4; j_gene: TRBJ2-4; abundance: -; CDR3nt: TGTGCCAGCAGGGCCGGGACTATTCAGTACTTC; CDR3aa: CASRAGTIQYF
d_gene: TRBD2; len: 17; v_gene: TRBV28; j_gene: TRBJ2-2; abundance: large; CDR3nt: TGTGCCAGCACCCCGACTAGCGGGAGGGTCGACACCGGGGAGCTGTTTTTT; CDR3aa: CASTPTSGRVDTGELFF
d_gene: TRBD2; len: 16; v_gene: TRBV11-2; j_gene: TRBJ2-1; abundance: few; CDR3nt: TGTGCCAGCAGCTTAGGTTGGACTAGCAGGTACAATGAGCAGTTCTTC; CDR3aa: CASSLGWTSRYNEQFF
d_gene: -; len: 14; v_gene: TRBV12-3/TRBV12-4; j_gene: TRBJ1-1; abundance: many; CDR3nt: TGTGCCAGCAGTCCCAGAAACCGGAACACTGAAGCTTTCTTT; CDR3aa: CASSPRNRNTEAFF
d_gene: TRBD1; len: 21; v_gene: TRBV12-3/TRBV12-4; j_gene: TRBJ2-7; abundance: many; CDR3nt: TGTGCCAGCAGTCCCAAACACCCAGCCGACAGGGGCGGAAAGGAAGGGTACGAGCAGTACTTC; CDR3aa: CASSPKHPADRGGKEGYEQYF
d_gene: -; len: 14; v_gene: TRBV2; j_gene: TRBJ2-2; abundance: few; CDR3nt: TGTGCCAGCAGTGAATCAGGGCTCTTGGGGGAGCTGTTTTTT; CDR3aa: CASSESGLLGELFF
d_gene: TRBD2; len: 15; v_gene: TRBV7-2; j_gene: TRBJ2-7; abundance: many; CDR3nt: TGTGCCAGCAGCAAAGCTAGCGGGGGTACCTACGAGCAGTACTTC; CDR3aa: CASSKASGGTYEQYF
d_gene: TRBD1; len: 18; v_gene: TRBV11-2; j_gene: TRBJ1-2; abundance: few; CDR3nt: TGTGCCAGTACTGGGGGAGACAGGGGACAGAACTCTAACTATGGCTACACCTTC; CDR3aa: CASTGGDRGQNSNYGYTF
d_gene: TRBD1; len: 14; v_gene: TRBV24-1; j_gene: TRBJ2-1; abundance: once; CDR3nt: TGTGCCACCAGATCCGGGACAGGTCCCAATGAGCAGCTCTTC; CDR3aa: CATRSGTGPNEQLF
d_gene: -; len: 15; v_gene: TRBV5-1; j_gene: TRBJ2-3; abundance: many; CDR3nt: TGCGCCAGCACGTTCACGCCGACGGGCACAGATACGCAGTATTTT; CDR3aa: CASTFTPTGTDTQYF
d_gene: -; len: 12; v_gene: TRBV5-1; j_gene: TRBJ2-7; abundance: many; CDR3nt: TGCGCCAGCAGCTGGGACGGCTACGAGCAGTACTTC; CDR3aa: CASSWDGYEQYF
d_gene: -; len: 15; v_gene: TRBV28; j_gene: TRBJ2-7; abundance: -; CDR3nt: TGTGCCAGCAGTGCGACCGGGCCCTCCGTCCGTGAGCAGTACTTC; CDR3aa: CASSATGPSVREQYF
d_gene: -; len: 15; v_gene: TRBV12-3/TRBV12-4; j_gene: TRBJ1-5; abundance: many; CDR3nt: TGTGCCAGCAGCCTCCTTAGGGGAATGGATCAGCCCCAGCATTTT; CDR3aa: CASSLLRGMDQPQHF
d_gene: TRBD2; len: 11; v_gene: TRBV6-1; j_gene: TRBJ2-1; abundance: many; CDR3nt: TGTGCCAGCACGCGGGGGACTGAGCAGTTCTTC; CDR3aa: CASTRGTEQFF
d_gene: TRBD2; len: 15; v_gene: TRBV11-2; j_gene: TRBJ2-1; abundance: many; CDR3nt: TGTGCCAGCAGCTTTTCACTAGCGTTAATCGATGAGCAGTTCTTC; CDR3aa: CASSFSLALIDEQFF
d_gene: TRBD2; len: 18; v_gene: TRBV20-1; j_gene: TRBJ2-5; abundance: -; CDR3nt: TGCAGTGCTGCCCCACTAGCGGGGGGGCTTCACCGTTTAGAGACCCAGTACTTC; CDR3aa: CSAAPLAGGLHRLETQYF
d_gene: TRBD2; len: 16; v_gene: TRBV7-2; j_gene: TRBJ2-7; abundance: many; CDR3nt: TGTGCCAGCAGCTCCCCTCGGATCGGGGAGGGTGACGAGCAGTACTTC; CDR3aa: CASSSPRIGEGDEQYF
d_gene: -; len: 14; v_gene: TRBV3-1; j_gene: TRBJ1-5; abundance: few; CDR3nt: TGTGCCAGCAGCCAATACAGCAGCAATCAGCCCCAGCATTTT; CDR3aa: CASSQYSSNQPQHF
d_gene: -; len: 15; v_gene: TRBV12-3/TRBV12-4; j_gene: TRBJ2-1; abundance: -; CDR3nt: TGTGCCAGCACAAGAGACAGCAACTACCCAAATGAGCAGTTCTTC; CDR3aa: CASTRDSNYPNEQFF
d_gene: -; len: 15; v_gene: TRBV12-3/TRBV12-4; j_gene: TRBJ1-6; abundance: many; CDR3nt: TGTGCCAGCAGCCTTCTAACAGGACGAGATTCACCCCTCCACTTT; CDR3aa: CASSLLTGRDSPLHF
d_gene: -; len: 14; v_gene: TRBV6-2/TRBV6-3; j_gene: TRBJ1-5; abundance: -; CDR3nt: TGTGCCAGCAGTTTGGTATATAGCAATCAGCCCCAGCATTTT; CDR3aa: CASSLVYSNQPQHF
d_gene: -; len: 13; v_gene: TRBV6-1; j_gene: TRBJ1-2; abundance: many; CDR3nt: TGTGCCAGCAGATCGGGCCCTACGGAGGGCTACACCTTC; CDR3aa: CASRSGPTEGYTF
d_gene: -; len: 17; v_gene: TRBV7-9; j_gene: TRBJ1-4; abundance: few; CDR3nt: TGTGCCAGCAGCTTAGCTTACACGGAGTGGGTGGATGAAAAACTGTTTTTT; CDR3aa: CASSLAYTEWVDEKLFF
d_gene: -; len: 14; v_gene: TRBV28; j_gene: TRBJ1-1; abundance: many; CDR3nt: TGTGCCAGCAGTTTGCCTGCGTTCTTCACTGAAGCTTTCTTT; CDR3aa: CASSLPAFFTEAFF
d_gene: -; len: 14; v_gene: TRBV20-1; j_gene: TRBJ2-5; abundance: many; CDR3nt: TGCAGTGCCCCCAAACGGCTCATACAAGAGACCCAGTACTTC; CDR3aa: CSAPKRLIQETQYF